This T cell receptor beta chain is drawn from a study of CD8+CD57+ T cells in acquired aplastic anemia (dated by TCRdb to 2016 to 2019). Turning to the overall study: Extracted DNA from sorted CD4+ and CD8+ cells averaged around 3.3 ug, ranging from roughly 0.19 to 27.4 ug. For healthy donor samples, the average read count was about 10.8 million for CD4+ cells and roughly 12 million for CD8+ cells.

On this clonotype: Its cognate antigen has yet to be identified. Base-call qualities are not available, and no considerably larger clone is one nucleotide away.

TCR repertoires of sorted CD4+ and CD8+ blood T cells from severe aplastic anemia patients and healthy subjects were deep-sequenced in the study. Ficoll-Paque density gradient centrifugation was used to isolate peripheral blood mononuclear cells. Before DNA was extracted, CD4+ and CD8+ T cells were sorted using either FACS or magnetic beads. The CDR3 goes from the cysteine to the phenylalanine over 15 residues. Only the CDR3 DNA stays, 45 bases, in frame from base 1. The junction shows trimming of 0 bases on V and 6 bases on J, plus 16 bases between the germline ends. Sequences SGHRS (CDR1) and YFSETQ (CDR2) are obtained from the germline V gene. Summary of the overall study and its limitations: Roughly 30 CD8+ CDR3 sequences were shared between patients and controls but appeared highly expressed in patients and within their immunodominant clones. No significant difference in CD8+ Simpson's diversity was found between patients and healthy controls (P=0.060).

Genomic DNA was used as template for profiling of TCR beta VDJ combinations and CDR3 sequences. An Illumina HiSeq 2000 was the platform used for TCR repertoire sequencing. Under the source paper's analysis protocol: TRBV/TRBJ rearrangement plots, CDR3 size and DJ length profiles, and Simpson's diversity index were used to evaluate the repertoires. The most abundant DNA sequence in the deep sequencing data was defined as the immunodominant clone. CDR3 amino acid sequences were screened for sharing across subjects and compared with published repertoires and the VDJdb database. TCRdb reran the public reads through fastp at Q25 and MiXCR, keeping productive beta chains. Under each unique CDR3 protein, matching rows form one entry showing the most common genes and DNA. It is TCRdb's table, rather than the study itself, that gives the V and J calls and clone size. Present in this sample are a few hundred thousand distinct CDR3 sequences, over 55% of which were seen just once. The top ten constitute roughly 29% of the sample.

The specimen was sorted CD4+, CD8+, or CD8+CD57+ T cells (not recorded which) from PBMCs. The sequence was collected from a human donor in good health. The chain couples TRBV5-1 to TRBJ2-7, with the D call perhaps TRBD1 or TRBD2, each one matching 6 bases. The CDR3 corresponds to CASSLAPGAKIEQYF. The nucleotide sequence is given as TGCGCCAGCAGCTTGGCGCCGGGGGCGAAAATCGAGCAGTACTTC.